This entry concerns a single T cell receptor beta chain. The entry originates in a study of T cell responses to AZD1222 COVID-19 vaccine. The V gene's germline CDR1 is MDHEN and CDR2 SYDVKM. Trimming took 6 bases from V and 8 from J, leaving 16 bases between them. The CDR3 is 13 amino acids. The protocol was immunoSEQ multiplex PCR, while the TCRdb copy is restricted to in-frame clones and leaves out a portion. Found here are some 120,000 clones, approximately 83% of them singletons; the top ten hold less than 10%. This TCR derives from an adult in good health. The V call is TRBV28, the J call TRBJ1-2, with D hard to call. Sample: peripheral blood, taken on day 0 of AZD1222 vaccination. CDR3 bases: TGTGCCAGCAGCCCCGACACTGGGAGAGGCTACACCTTC. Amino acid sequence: CASSPDTGRGYTF.